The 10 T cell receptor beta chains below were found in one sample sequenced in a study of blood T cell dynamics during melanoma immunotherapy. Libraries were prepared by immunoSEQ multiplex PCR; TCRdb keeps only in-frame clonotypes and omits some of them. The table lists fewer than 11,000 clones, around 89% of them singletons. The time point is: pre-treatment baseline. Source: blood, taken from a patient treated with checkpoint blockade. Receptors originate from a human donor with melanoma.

Written as DNA, the CDR3 is TGTGCCAGTAGTAAGACAGTATACAATGAGCAGTTCTTC. Translated, it gives CASSKTVYNEQFF. V gene TRBV19 combines with J gene TRBJ2-1; TRBD1 might be the D (5 bases). Per the germline V gene, CDR1 is LNHDA and CDR2 is SQIVND (reference sequence). V shed 4 bases and J shed 4 bases, with 8 bases lying between them. This CDR3 comprises 13 residues.

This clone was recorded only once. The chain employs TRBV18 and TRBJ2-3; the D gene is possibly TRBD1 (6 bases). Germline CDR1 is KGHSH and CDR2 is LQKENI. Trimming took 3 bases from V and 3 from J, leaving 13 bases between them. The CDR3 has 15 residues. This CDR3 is CASSPGQGLTDTQYF. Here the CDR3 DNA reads TGTGCCAGCTCACCTGGGCAGGGGTTGACAGATACGCAGTATTTT.

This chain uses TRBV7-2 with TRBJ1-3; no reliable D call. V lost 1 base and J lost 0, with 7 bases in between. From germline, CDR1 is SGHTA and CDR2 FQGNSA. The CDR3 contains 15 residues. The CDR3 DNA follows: TGTGCCAGCAGCTTAGGGCCGCTCTCTGGAAACACCATATATTTT. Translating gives CASSLGPLSGNTIYF.

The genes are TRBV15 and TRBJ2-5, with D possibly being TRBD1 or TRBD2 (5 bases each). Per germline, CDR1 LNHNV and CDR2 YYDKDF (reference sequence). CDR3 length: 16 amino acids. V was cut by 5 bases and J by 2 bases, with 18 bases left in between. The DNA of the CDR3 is TGTGCCACCAGCCGCCGCACGGGGACCATGCAAGAGACCCAGTACTTC. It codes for CATSRRTGTMQETQYF.

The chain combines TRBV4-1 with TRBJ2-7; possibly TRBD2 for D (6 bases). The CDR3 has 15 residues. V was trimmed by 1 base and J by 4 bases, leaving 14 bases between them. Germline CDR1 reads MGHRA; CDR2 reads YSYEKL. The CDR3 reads CASSQATSSGYEQYF. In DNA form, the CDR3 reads TGCGCCAGCAGCCAAGCGACTAGTTCTGGGTACGAGCAGTACTTC.

CDR3 sequence: CAWGDNNEQFF. In nucleotides, the CDR3 is TGTGCCTGGGGAGATAACAATGAGCAGTTCTTC. V usage is TRBV30 and J usage is TRBJ2-1; D unclear. CDR3 length equals 11 residues. Per germline, CDR1 GTSNPN and CDR2 SVGIG (reference sequence). Deletions cut 5 bases from V and 5 bases from J, with 7 bases between.

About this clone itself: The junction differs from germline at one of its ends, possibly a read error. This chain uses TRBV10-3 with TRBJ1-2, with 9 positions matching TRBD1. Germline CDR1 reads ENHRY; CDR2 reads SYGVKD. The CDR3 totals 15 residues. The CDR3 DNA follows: TGTGCCAGCAGTTACTCAGGGACAGGGAACTATGGCTACACCTTC. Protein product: CASSYSGTGNYGYTF.

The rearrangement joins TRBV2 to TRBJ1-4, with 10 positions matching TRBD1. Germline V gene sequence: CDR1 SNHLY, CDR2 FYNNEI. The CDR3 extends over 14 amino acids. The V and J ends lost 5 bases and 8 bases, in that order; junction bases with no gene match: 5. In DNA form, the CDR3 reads TGTGCCAGCAGTAGGGGACAGGGGAACGAAAAACTGTTTTTT. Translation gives CASSRGQGNEKLFF. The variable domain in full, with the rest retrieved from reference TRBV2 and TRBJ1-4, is EPEVTQTPSHQVTQMGQEVILRCVPISNHLYFYWYRQILGQKVEFLVSFYNNEISEKSEIFDDQFSVERPDGSNFTLKIRSTKLEDSAMYFCASSRGQGNEKLFFGSGTQLSVL.

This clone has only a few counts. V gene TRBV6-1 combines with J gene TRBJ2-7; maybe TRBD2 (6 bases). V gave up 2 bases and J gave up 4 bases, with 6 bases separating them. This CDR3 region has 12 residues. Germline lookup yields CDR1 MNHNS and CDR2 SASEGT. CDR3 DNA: TGTGCCAGCAGTGAACGGGGGTACGAGCAGTACTTC. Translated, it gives CASSERGYEQYF.

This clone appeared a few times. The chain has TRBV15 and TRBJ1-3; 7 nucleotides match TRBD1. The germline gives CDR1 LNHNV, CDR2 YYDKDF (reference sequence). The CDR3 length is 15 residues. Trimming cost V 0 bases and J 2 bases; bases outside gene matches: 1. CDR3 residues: CATSRDQGAGNTIYF. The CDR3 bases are TGTGCCACCAGCAGAGATCAGGGGGCTGGAAACACCATATATTTT.